These 25 T cell receptor beta chains came from one sample sequenced in a study of blood T cell repertoires in COVID-19. Some clones are missing from TCRdb's copy, which holds only in-frame ones; the method was immunoSEQ multiplex PCR. The sample has roughly 150,000 clones; 65% to 85% are singletons. Sequencing input: peripheral blood. These receptors originate from a woman at least 80 years old with acute or convalescent COVID-19.

V and J are TRBV13 and TRBJ1-2; the D is unclear. Germline values: CDR1 PRHDT, CDR2 FYEKMQ (reference sequence). V lost 5 bases, J lost 4 bases, and 17 bases lay in between. The CDR3 is made up of 15 amino acids. The DNA of the CDR3 is TGTGCCAGCAGCCCCTGGGAACGGGATGCCTATGGCTACACCTTC. Its protein is CASSPWERDAYGYTF. The variable domain in full, with the rest retrieved from reference TRBV13 and TRBJ1-2, is AAGVIQSPRHLIKEKRETATLKCYPIPRHDTVYWYQQGPGQDPQFLISFYEKMQSDKGSIPDRFSAQQFSDYHSELNMSSLELGDSALYFCASSPWERDAYGYTFGSGTRLTVV.

This clone has just a few counts. The CDR3 spells CASSITGGLARAEQFF. The CDR3 DNA is TGTGCCAGTAGTATTACGGGCGGACTAGCGAGAGCTGAGCAGTTCTTC. The V call is TRBV19, the J call TRBJ2-1; 9 nucleotides align to TRBD2. The germline V gene encodes CDR1 LNHDA and CDR2 SQIVND (reference sequence). The J segment lost 9 bases and the V segment lost 3 bases, leaving 12 bases of the junction unmatched. CDR3 length: 16 amino acids.

The genes are TRBV6-2 or TRBV6-3 and TRBJ2-7; D perhaps matches TRBD1 (5 bases). This CDR3 has 13 residues. V was pared by 2 bases and J by 7 bases, with 12 bases between. Germline V gene data show CDR1 as MNHEY and CDR2 as SVGEGT. For the CDR3, the DNA is TGTGCCAGCAGTTACATCAGGGTGGGTGAGCAGTACTTC. Protein product: CASSYIRVGEQYF.

The rearrangement uses TRBV5-6 and TRBJ2-7, with D possibly matching TRBD2 (5 bases). V lost 4 bases and J lost 3, with 23 bases in between. Germline CDR1 SGHDT, CDR2 YYEEEE. The CDR3 runs 17 residues. Here the CDR3 reads CASSAARGVSEYYEQYF. DNA for the CDR3: TGTGCCAGCAGCGCGGCTCGGGGTGTTAGCGAGTACTACGAGCAGTACTTC. The variable domain in full, with the rest retrieved from reference TRBV5-6 and TRBJ2-7, is DAGVTQSPTHLIKTRGQQVTLRCSPKSGHDTVSWYQQALGQGPQFIFQYYEEEERQRGNFPDRFSGHQFPNYSSELNVNALLLGDSALYLCASSAARGVSEYYEQYFGPGTRLTVT.

The chain combines TRBV5-1 with TRBJ1-3; TRBD1 matches 7 bases. V lost 0 bases to trimming and J lost 4 bases; unmatched junction nucleotides: 7. Germline V gene lookup returns CDR1 SGHRS and CDR2 YFSETQ. This CDR3 region has 16 residues. This CDR3 reads CASSLEQTGFGNTIYF. The CDR3 coding sequence is TGCGCCAGCAGCTTGGAACAGACAGGGTTCGGAAACACCATATATTTT.

The gene calls are TRBV18 and TRBJ1-6, with D hard to call. The CDR3 consists of 13 residues. Germline V gene lookup returns CDR1 KGHSH and CDR2 LQKENI. The V end lost 5 bases, the J end lost 13 bases, and 15 bases lay between the germline ends. This CDR3 reads CASSKNHRTPLHF. Written as DNA, the CDR3 is TGTGCCAGCTCAAAAAACCACAGAACGCCCCTCCACTTT.

The chain recombines TRBV18 with TRBJ1-2, with 7 bases lining up with TRBD1. This CDR3 is built from 16 residues. V shed 3 bases, J shed 0 bases, and the junction held 7 bases outside the gene matches. Germline V lookup: CDR1 KGHSH, CDR2 LQKENI. The CDR3 DNA follows: TGTGCCAGCTCACCTTCGGGACAGAGAGCTAACTATGGCTACACCTTC. Residues: CASSPSGQRANYGYTF.

CDR3 in amino acids: CASSQGRGNTIYF. In nucleotides, the CDR3 is TGTGCCAGCAGCCAGGGTCGTGGAAACACCATATATTTT. The V and J genes are TRBV6-5 and TRBJ1-3, with D tentatively TRBD1 (5 bases). V dropped 6 bases and J dropped 3 bases, with 9 bases sitting between them. The V gene's germline CDR1 is MNHEY and CDR2 SVGAGI. The CDR3 runs to 13 residues.

The CDR3 loop reads CASSHPGLAAQETQYF. The CDR3 coding sequence is TGTGCCAGCAGTCACCCGGGACTAGCGGCGCAAGAGACCCAGTACTTC. V gene TRBV6-2 or TRBV6-3 combines with J gene TRBJ2-5; 11 bases line up with TRBD2. Per the germline V gene, CDR1 is MNHEY and CDR2 is SVGEGT. CDR3 length: 16 amino acids. V lost 5 bases to trimming and J lost 2 bases; unmatched junction nucleotides: 7.

This clone has a single count. V gene TRBV11-2 combines with J gene TRBJ1-1; the match to TRBD1 covers 8 bases. V shed 2 bases and J 2 bases; nucleotides not matched to a gene: 4. The CDR3 sequence is 15 residues long. Germline V gives CDR1 SGHAT, CDR2 FQNNGV. The CDR3 DNA reads TGTGCCAGCAGCTTACACACAGGGGGAAACACTGAAGCTTTCTTT. Protein product: CASSLHTGGNTEAFF.

This chain uses TRBV7-9 with TRBJ1-2, with D unclear. The CDR3 contains 12 residues. Between the trimmed V and J ends, which lost 6 bases and 8 bases, there was a span of 13 bases. Per germline, CDR1 SEHNR and CDR2 FQNEAQ (reference sequence). The CDR3 coding sequence is TGTGCCAGCAGTCAGCTGTTCGGGGGCTACACCTTC. Translated, it gives CASSQLFGGYTF.

The sample holds a few counts of this clone. This chain connects TRBV5-1 to TRBJ2-3; 10 bases are shared with TRBD1. J gave up 3 bases and V 4 bases, and 8 bases lay outside the gene matches. Germline V gene lookup returns CDR1 SGHRS and CDR2 YFSETQ. The CDR3 extends over 16 amino acids. Here the CDR3 DNA reads TGCGCCAGCAGCGCGGGACAGGGGTGGAGTACAGATACGCAGTATTTT. Protein: CASSAGQGWSTDTQYF.

The rearrangement uses TRBV7-2 and TRBJ2-1; 7 nucleotides align to TRBD2. This CDR3 comprises 16 residues. The trim removed 4 bases at V and 0 bases at J, leaving 6 bases unmatched. In germline, CDR1 is SGHTA, CDR2 FQGNSA. The CDR3 nucleotides are TGTGCCAGCAGCTCACCAGCGGGGAGCTCCTACAATGAGCAGTTCTTC. Translation gives CASSSPAGSSYNEQFF.

This chain connects TRBV5-1 to TRBJ2-3, with a possible D match to TRBD1 (7 bases). CDR1 is SGHRS, CDR2 YFSETQ, per germline. V lost 3 bases and J lost 3, with 14 bases in between. There are 15 residues in the CDR3. The CDR3 DNA reads TGCGCCAGCAGCTCGAGACAGGGAGGAACAGATACGCAGTATTTT. Protein sequence: CASSSRQGGTDTQYF.

The rearrangement uses TRBV30 and TRBJ2-2; D perhaps matches TRBD2 (6 bases). Germline-derived CDR1 and CDR2 are GTSNPN and SVGIG (reference sequence). This CDR3 has 14 residues. V lost 3 bases to trimming and J lost 5 bases, with 13 bases between them. CDR3 DNA sequence: TGTGCCTGGAGCCGGGACTCCAGGACCGGGGAGCTGTTTTTT. Protein sequence: CAWSRDSRTGELFF.

This clone has just a few counts. This sequence joins TRBV19 and TRBJ1-1; no definite D call. Trimming took off 2 bases at V and 6 bases at J, with 10 bases between the two ends. CDR1 and CDR2 from the germline V gene are LNHDA and SQIVND (reference sequence). This CDR3 is built from 13 residues. CDR3 sequence: CASSIYGRAEAFF. The CDR3 region has the DNA TGTGCCAGTAGTATATACGGGAGGGCTGAAGCTTTCTTT. The full variable domain, with the rest looked up from reference TRBV19 and TRBJ1-1, is DGGITQSPKYLFRKEGQNVTLSCEQNLNHDAMYWYRQDPGQGLRLIYYSQIVNDFQKGDIAEGYSVSREKKESFPLTVTSAQKNPTAFYLCASSIYGRAEAFFGQGTRLTVV.

The genes are TRBV3-1 (or the pseudogene TRBV3-2) and TRBJ2-3; 9 bases match TRBD1. Germline V CDR1 and CDR2: LGHDT, YNNKEL (reference sequence). Trimming removed 4 bases from V and 7 bases from J; junction bases left unmatched: 15. CDR3 size: 17 residues. CDR3 sequence (DNA): TGTGCCAGCAGCCGCGAGTACGGACAGGGGCCTGTCTATACGCAGTATTTT. This encodes CASSREYGQGPVYTQYF.

This chain connects TRBV3-1 (or the pseudogene TRBV3-2) to TRBJ1-1; D gene uncertain. The V and J ends lost 1 base and 5 bases respectively, with 11 bases between them. From germline, CDR1 is LGHDT and CDR2 YNNKEL (reference sequence). The CDR3 spans 14 residues. The CDR3 loop reads CASSQVRVETEAFF. CDR3 DNA: TGTGCCAGCAGCCAAGTCCGGGTTGAGACTGAAGCTTTCTTT.

The chain joins TRBV18 to TRBJ1-6, with D unresolved. The V and J ends lost 2 bases and 5 bases respectively, with 10 bases between them. The CDR3 consists of 15 residues. Germline V gives CDR1 KGHSH, CDR2 LQKENI. The CDR3 loop reads CASSPGDWDNSPLHF. CDR3 nucleotides: TGTGCCAGCTCACCAGGAGACTGGGATAATTCACCCCTCCACTTT.

The chain employs TRBV29-1 and TRBJ2-1; TRBD2 aligns across 10 bases. CDR3 length: 14 amino acids. From germline, CDR1 is SQVTM and CDR2 ANQGSEA. V lost 3 bases to trimming and J lost 5 bases; unmatched junction nucleotides: 4. DNA of the CDR3: TGCAGCGTTGATTTTACTAGCGGGAACAATGAGCAGTTCTTC. It specifies CSVDFTSGNNEQFF.

V and J are TRBV7-8 and TRBJ1-2; D might be TRBD1 (6 bases). The CDR3 contains 16 residues. Germline assignment: CDR1 SGHVS and CDR2 FQNEAQ. V was shortened by 5 bases and J by 2 bases, with 18 bases between the two germline ends. CDR3: CASSPSGGQLNYGYTF. The CDR3 DNA is TGTGCCAGCAGCCCCAGCGGGGGGCAGCTCAACTATGGCTACACCTTC.

V and J are TRBV7-9 and TRBJ2-3; the match to TRBD1 covers 10 bases. Germline V gene lookup returns CDR1 SEHNR and CDR2 FQNEAQ (reference sequence). Unmatched junction bases numbered 6, after V lost 5 bases and J lost 4 bases. CDR3 size: 15 residues. CDR3 residues: CASSPGQGKADTQYF. The CDR3 DNA reads as TGTGCCAGCAGCCCGGGACAGGGGAAAGCAGATACGCAGTATTTT.

J is TRBJ1-1 and V is TRBV2; 8 positions agree with TRBD1. Germline-derived CDR1 and CDR2 are SNHLY and FYNNEI. This CDR3 region has 15 residues. The V gene end was trimmed by 3 bases and the J gene end by 3 bases; junction bases not matched to a gene: 6. CDR3 coding DNA: TGTGCCAGCAGTGAGGGAACAGGGGGACACACTGAAGCTTTCTTT. This translates into CASSEGTGGHTEAFF.

V usage is TRBV2 and J usage is TRBJ1-1; 9 bases align to TRBD1. V trimming: 10 bases; J trimming: 0 bases; junction bases outside the gene matches: 6. The CDR3 sequence is 14 residues long. CDR1 and CDR2 (germline): SNHLY, FYNNEI. This CDR3 is CATGTGPMNTEAFF. In nucleotides, the CDR3 is TGTGCCACAGGGACAGGGCCAATGAACACTGAAGCTTTCTTT.

V gene TRBV5-1 combines with J gene TRBJ1-2; 7 bases are shared with TRBD1. CDR3 length: 14 amino acids. The ends lost 3 bases at V and 0 bases at J; junction bases unmatched: 2. Germline V CDR1 and CDR2: SGHRS, YFSETQ. CDR3 bases: TGCGCCAGCAGCTGGGACAGCTCTAACTATGGCTACACCTTC. It translates to CASSWDSSNYGYTF.